Listed below are T cell receptor beta chains from one sample, sequenced in a study of cytomegalovirus exposure and HLA in healthy donors. Generated by immunoSEQ multiplex PCR, the TCRdb table keeps only in-frame clones and is missing some. Of fewer than 250,000 clones in the sample, roughly nine tenths were seen once. Sequencing was carried out using PBMCs. All receptors come from a boy aged 2 to 10 in good health and CMV-seronegative. The CDR3 runs from the conserved cysteine through the conserved F or W. Fields, in order: CDR3 protein, CDR3 DNA, J gene, V gene, clone size, D gene, CDR3 length. The D gene is left open where the match is weak. Size is omitted from some rows. Given values are once, few, many or a class for expanded clones.

CAISESNRANSPLHF,TGTGCCATCAGTGAGTCAAACAGGGCTAATTCACCCCTCCACTTT,TRBJ1-6,TRBV10-3,NA,NA,15
CASGRDRDTEAFF,TGTGCCAGCGGCCGGGACAGGGACACTGAAGCTTTCTTT,TRBJ1-1,TRBV9,NA,TRBD1,13
CASSDDWVGNQPQHF,TGTGCCAGCAGTGACGACTGGGTGGGCAATCAGCCCCAGCATTTT,TRBJ1-5,TRBV2,NA,NA,15
CASTPLGGHTGELFF,TGTGCCAGCACCCCGTTGGGTGGGCACACCGGGGAGCTGTTTTTT,TRBJ2-2,TRBV11-2,NA,NA,15
CASSLDSLGNTIYF,TGCGCCAGCAGCTTGGACAGTCTCGGAAACACCATATATTTT,TRBJ1-3,TRBV5-1,NA,NA,14
CASSPYGDEQFF,TGTGCCAGCAGCCCATATGGAGATGAGCAGTTCTTC,TRBJ2-1,TRBV7-3,NA,NA,12
CASSDNWGGGNTIYF,TGTGCCAGCAGTGATAATTGGGGCGGTGGAAACACCATATATTTT,TRBJ1-3,TRBV6-1,NA,NA,15
CAWSAGAALHF,TGTGCCTGGAGTGCAGGGGCAGCCCTCCACTTT,TRBJ1-6,TRBV30,once,NA,11
CASSIGHENTEAFF,TGTGCCAGTAGTATAGGGCATGAGAACACTGAAGCTTTCTTT,TRBJ1-1,TRBV19,NA,NA,14
CASSLSSGGYNEQFF,TGTGCCAGCAGCTTAAGCAGCGGGGGTTACAATGAGCAGTTCTTC,TRBJ2-1,TRBV7-9,NA,TRBD2,15
CASSLAGGETQYF,TGTGCCAGCAGCTTAGCGGGGGGGGAGACCCAGTACTTC,TRBJ2-5,TRBV7-8,NA,TRBD2,13
CASTRGVRDFYEQYF,TGTGCCAGCACCCGAGGGGTCCGGGACTTCTACGAGCAGTACTTC,TRBJ2-7,TRBV28,NA,NA,15
CASSENRASGYEQYF,TGTGCCAGCAGTGAGAACCGAGCGTCCGGCTACGAGCAGTACTTC,TRBJ2-7,TRBV2,NA,NA,15
CASSWRTTDTDTQYF,TGTGCCAGCAGCTGGCGGACTACCGACACAGATACGCAGTATTTT,TRBJ2-3,TRBV6-5,NA,NA,15
CASSIAGGPGINYEQYF,TGTGCCAGTAGTATAGCGGGGGGACCAGGAATAAACTACGAGCAGTACTTC,TRBJ2-7,TRBV19,NA,TRBD2,17
CASSYSETGSEAFF,TGTGCCAGCAGTTACTCGGAGACAGGGAGTGAAGCTTTCTTT,TRBJ1-1,TRBV6-5,few,TRBD1,14
CASSTGLGDTQYF,TGTGCCAGCAGCACAGGGTTGGGAGATACGCAGTATTTT,TRBJ2-3,TRBV7-9,once,NA,13
CASSPRTEGYTF,TGCGCCAGCAGCCCCCGGACGGAGGGGTACACCTTC,TRBJ1-2,TRBV5-1,NA,NA,12
CASRWGGGGLNTEAFF,TGCGCCAGCAGGTGGGGGGGTGGAGGGCTGAACACTGAAGCTTTCTTT,TRBJ1-1,TRBV4-1,NA,NA,16
CAWKTGSDEQYF,TGTGCCTGGAAAACAGGGAGCGACGAGCAGTACTTC,TRBJ2-7,TRBV30,NA,NA,12
CASSRRQAGNTEAFF,TGTGCCAGCAGTCGCAGACAGGCCGGGAACACTGAAGCTTTCTTT,TRBJ1-1,TRBV6-5,NA,NA,15
CASSYRDFSPGEQYF,TGTGCCAGCAGTTACCGGGACTTCTCTCCGGGGGAGCAGTACTTC,TRBJ2-7,TRBV6-5,NA,NA,15
CASSLKSPYGYTF,TGTGCCAGCAGTTTAAAATCTCCTTATGGCTACACCTTC,TRBJ1-2,TRBV28,NA,NA,13
CASSLMGGGTDTQYF,TGTGCCAGCAGTTTAATGGGGGGTGGGACAGATACGCAGTATTTT,TRBJ2-3,TRBV27,NA,NA,15
CASSMGQGVGDEQYF,TGCGCCAGCAGCATGGGACAGGGAGTCGGGGACGAGCAGTACTTC,TRBJ2-7,TRBV5-1,once,TRBD1,15
CASSTPARVTEAFF,TGTGCCAGCAGTACCCCCGCGAGGGTAACTGAAGCTTTCTTT,TRBJ1-1,TRBV28,NA,NA,14
CATSLFLAGVSLAYEQYF,TGTGCCACCTCACTGTTCCTGGCGGGGGTCTCTTTAGCCTACGAGCAGTACTTC,TRBJ2-7,TRBV7-9,few,TRBD2,18
CASSLAGSNEKLFF,TGTGCCAGCAGTTTAGCAGGTTCCAATGAAAAACTGTTTTTT,TRBJ1-4,TRBV27,NA,NA,14
CASRQDGQGDPEAFF,TGTGCCAGCAGGCAAGACGGGCAGGGGGACCCTGAAGCTTTCTTT,TRBJ1-1,TRBV27,NA,TRBD1,15
CASSPPRPGSYGYTF,TGTGCCAGCAGTCCTCCGAGACCAGGGTCCTATGGCTACACCTTC,TRBJ1-2,TRBV28,NA,NA,15
CALDSYGYTF,TGCGCCCTGGACAGTTACGGCTACACCTTC,TRBJ1-2,TRBV5-1,once,NA,10
CASSKSWDTQYF,TGTGCCAGCAGTAAGAGTTGGGATACGCAGTATTTT,TRBJ2-3,TRBV2,few,NA,12
CASSPFRTGGSYNEQFF,TGTGCCAGCAGTCCCTTCCGGACAGGGGGCTCCTACAATGAGCAGTTCTTC,TRBJ2-1,TRBV28,NA,TRBD1,17
CASSPLPGTGSYEQYF,TGTGCCAGCTCACCGTTGCCCGGGACAGGTTCTTACGAGCAGTACTTC,TRBJ2-7,TRBV18,NA,TRBD1,16
CASRVESGNTIYF,TGCGCCAGCAGGGTAGAGTCCGGAAACACCATATATTTT,TRBJ1-3,TRBV5-1,NA,NA,13
CASAHRADNSPLHF,TGTGCCAGCGCACACAGGGCCGATAATTCACCCCTCCACTTT,TRBJ1-6,TRBV27,NA,NA,14
CASSFAGIDYEQYF,TGCGCCAGCAGCTTTGCAGGGATTGATTACGAGCAGTACTTC,TRBJ2-7,TRBV5-1,NA,NA,14
CASSFEGQGDSPLHF,TGCGCCAGCAGCTTTGAGGGACAGGGAGATTCACCCCTCCACTTT,TRBJ1-6,TRBV5-1,NA,TRBD1,15
CASSLRTGLNTEAFF,TGTGCCAGCAGCCTCCGGACAGGCTTGAACACTGAAGCTTTCTTT,TRBJ1-1,TRBV14,NA,TRBD1,15
CASSAWTGDYTGELFF,TGTGCCAGTAGTGCTTGGACAGGGGACTACACCGGGGAGCTGTTTTTT,TRBJ2-2,TRBV19,NA,TRBD1,16